This is a list of T cell receptor beta chains from one sample in a study of T cells in localized non-small cell lung cancer. This table comes from immunoSEQ multiplex PCR, and its TCRdb copy is limited to in-frame clones, with some not included. Of about 46,000 clones listed, around 86% are singletons. The sequenced sample was peripheral blood mononuclear cells, obtained before any cancer treatment. The receptors derive from a man between 40 and 69 years old with stage III lung adenocarcinoma. Each CDR3 is given with its conserved first and last residue. D genes are given only for firm matches. Rows give clone size only sometimes, using once, few, many, or a class for an expanded clone.

D: TRBD1; size: NA; J: TRBJ2-3; V: TRBV30; DNA: TGTGCCTGGAGTGTAGTCAGGGACAGAGATACGCAGTATTTT; CDR3: CAWSVVRDRDTQYF
D: NA; size: NA; J: TRBJ2-5; V: TRBV27; DNA: TGTGCCAGCAGTTCCTCTTATGAGCGGTTAACCCAGTACTTC; CDR3: CASSSSYERLTQYF
D: NA; size: NA; J: TRBJ2-3; V: TRBV6-1; DNA: TGTGCCAGCACCAGGGACACCCGCACAGATACGCAGTATTTT; CDR3: CASTRDTRTDTQYF
D: TRBD1; size: NA; J: TRBJ2-7; V: TRBV15; DNA: TGTGCCACCAGCGGGGGACAGGGGAGCTCCTACGAGCAGTACTTC; CDR3: CATSGGQGSSYEQYF
D: NA; size: once; J: TRBJ2-7; V: TRBV27; DNA: TGTGCCAGCAGTTTAGGCTGGGGGCAAGACGAGCAGTACTTC; CDR3: CASSLGWGQDEQYF
D: NA; size: NA; J: TRBJ2-3; V: TRBV5-6; DNA: TGTGCCAGCAGCTTAGGGGTTGAACCTTACACAGATACGCAGTATTTT; CDR3: CASSLGVEPYTDTQYF
D: NA; size: once; J: TRBJ2-7; V: TRBV5-1; DNA: TGCGCCAGCAGCGGTATATCGGGTTCTCTCTCCTACGAGCAGTACTTC; CDR3: CASSGISGSLSYEQYF
D: TRBD2; size: NA; J: TRBJ2-3; V: TRBV4-2; DNA: TGTGCCAGCAGCACGACCGCAGCGGGGGGGGATACGCAGTATTTT; CDR3: CASSTTAAGGDTQYF
D: TRBD2; size: NA; J: TRBJ2-7; V: TRBV10-3; DNA: TGTGCCACCCTGGGGAGCGGGGGGTCCTACGAGCAGTACTTC; CDR3: CATLGSGGSYEQYF
D: NA; size: NA; J: TRBJ2-1; V: TRBV7-2; DNA: TGTGCCAGCAGCGCCCGCACAGGGAGTGGTGAGCAGTTCTTC; CDR3: CASSARTGSGEQFF
D: TRBD1; size: NA; J: TRBJ1-6; V: TRBV27; DNA: TGTGCCAGCAGTTGGGACAGTAATTCACCCCTCCACTTT; CDR3: CASSWDSNSPLHF
D: NA; size: few; J: TRBJ1-6; V: TRBV28; DNA: TGTGCCAGCAGTTTAGGGGGGAACTATAATTCACCCCTCCACTTT; CDR3: CASSLGGNYNSPLHF
D: NA; size: NA; J: TRBJ2-5; V: TRBV25-1; DNA: TGTGCCAGCAGTGAATACAGTTCTTCATTGGCATTACAAGAGACCCAGTACTTC; CDR3: CASSEYSSSLALQETQYF
D: NA; size: NA; J: TRBJ2-7; V: TRBV4-1; DNA: TGCGCCAGCAGCCAGTTTACCGGGACCGCCTACTACGAGCAGTACTTC; CDR3: CASSQFTGTAYYEQYF